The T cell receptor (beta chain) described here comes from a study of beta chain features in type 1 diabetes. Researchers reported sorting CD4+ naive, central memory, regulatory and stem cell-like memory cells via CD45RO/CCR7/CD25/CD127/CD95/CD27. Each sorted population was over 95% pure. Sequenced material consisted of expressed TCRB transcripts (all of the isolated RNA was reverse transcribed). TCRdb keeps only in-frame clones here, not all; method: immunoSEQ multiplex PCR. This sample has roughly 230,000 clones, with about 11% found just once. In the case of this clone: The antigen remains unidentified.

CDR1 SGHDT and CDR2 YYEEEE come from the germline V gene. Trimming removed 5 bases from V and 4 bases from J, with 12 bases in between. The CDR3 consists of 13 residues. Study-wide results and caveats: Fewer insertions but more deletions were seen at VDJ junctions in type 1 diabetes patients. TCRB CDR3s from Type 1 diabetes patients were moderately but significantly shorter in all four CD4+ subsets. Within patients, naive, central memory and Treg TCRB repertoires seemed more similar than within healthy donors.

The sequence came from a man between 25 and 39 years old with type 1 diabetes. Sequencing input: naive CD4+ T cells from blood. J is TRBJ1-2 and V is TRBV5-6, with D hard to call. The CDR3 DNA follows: TGTGCCAGCAGTTACCCGGGGATCTATGGCTACACCTTC. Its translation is CASSYPGIYGYTF.